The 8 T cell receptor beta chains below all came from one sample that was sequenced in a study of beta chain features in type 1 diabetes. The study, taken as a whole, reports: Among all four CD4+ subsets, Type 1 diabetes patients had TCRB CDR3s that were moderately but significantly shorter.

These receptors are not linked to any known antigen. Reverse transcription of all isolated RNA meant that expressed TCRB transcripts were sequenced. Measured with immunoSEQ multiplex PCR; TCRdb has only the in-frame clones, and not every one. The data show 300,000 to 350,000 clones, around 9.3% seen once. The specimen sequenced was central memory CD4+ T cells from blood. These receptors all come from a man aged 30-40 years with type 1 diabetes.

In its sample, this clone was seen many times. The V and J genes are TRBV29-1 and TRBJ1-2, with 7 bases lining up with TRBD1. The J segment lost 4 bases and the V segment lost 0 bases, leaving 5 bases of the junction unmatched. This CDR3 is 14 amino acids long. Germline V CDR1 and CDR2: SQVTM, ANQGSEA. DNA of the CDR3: TGCAGCGTTGAAGATCTAGGGGGCAGCTATGGCTACACCTTC. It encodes CSVEDLGGSYGYTF.

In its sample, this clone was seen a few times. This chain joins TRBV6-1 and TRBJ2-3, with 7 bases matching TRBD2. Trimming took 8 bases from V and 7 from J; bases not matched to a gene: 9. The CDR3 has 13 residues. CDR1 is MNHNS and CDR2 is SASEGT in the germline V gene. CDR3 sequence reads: CASSPPGLNTQYF. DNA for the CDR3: TGTGCCAGCTCCCCACCGGGACTAAATACGCAGTATTTT.

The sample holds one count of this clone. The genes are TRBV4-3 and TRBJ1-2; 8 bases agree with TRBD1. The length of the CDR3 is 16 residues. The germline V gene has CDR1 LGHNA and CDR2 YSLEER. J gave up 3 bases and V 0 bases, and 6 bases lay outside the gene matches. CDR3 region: CASSQDKDRVDYGYTF. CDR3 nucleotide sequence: TGCGCCAGCAGCCAAGACAAGGACAGGGTTGACTATGGCTACACCTTC.

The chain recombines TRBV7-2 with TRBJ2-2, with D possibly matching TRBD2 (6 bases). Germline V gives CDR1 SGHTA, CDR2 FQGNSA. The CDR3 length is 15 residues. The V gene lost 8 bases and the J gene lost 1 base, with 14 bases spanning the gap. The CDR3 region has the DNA TGTGCCAGCGCCAGGGCGGGACTGAACACCGGGGAGCTGTTTTTT. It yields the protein CASARAGLNTGELFF.

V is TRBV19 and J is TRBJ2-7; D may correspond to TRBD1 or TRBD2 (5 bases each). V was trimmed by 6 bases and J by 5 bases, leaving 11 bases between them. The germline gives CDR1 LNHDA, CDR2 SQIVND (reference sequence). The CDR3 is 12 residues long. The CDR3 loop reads CASSRVGDEQYF. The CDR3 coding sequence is TGTGCCAGTAGCCGAGTGGGGGACGAGCAGTACTTC.

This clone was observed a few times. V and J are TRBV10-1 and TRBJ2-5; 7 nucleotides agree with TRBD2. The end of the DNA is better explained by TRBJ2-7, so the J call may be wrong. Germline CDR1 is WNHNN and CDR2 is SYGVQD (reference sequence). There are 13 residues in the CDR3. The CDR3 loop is CAEGERGPYEQYF. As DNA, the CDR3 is TGCGCCGAAGGGGAGCGGGGACCCTACGAGCAGTACTTC.

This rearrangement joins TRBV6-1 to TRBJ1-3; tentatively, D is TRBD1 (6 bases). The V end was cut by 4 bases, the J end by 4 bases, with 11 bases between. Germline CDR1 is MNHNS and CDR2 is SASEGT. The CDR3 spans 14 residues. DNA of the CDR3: TGTGCCAGCAGTGTCAACAGGGACGGAAACACCATATATTTT. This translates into CASSVNRDGNTIYF.

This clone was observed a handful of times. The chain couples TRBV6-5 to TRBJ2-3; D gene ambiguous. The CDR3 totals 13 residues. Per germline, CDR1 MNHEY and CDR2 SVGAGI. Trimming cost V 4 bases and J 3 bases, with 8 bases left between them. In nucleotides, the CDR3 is TGTGCCAGCAGTTCCCCAAGAACAGATACGCAGTATTTT. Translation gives CASSSPRTDTQYF.